This T cell receptor (beta chain) was obtained from a study of CD8+ T cells in alopecia areata. Following RNA extraction, reverse transcription yielded cDNA that acted as the sequencing template. Here immunoSEQ multiplex PCR was the method, and the copy in TCRdb shows in-frame clones only, minus some. The sample records under 250,000 clones, less than 75% being singletons. Germline CDR1 LGHNA, CDR2 YNFKEQ. Trimming stripped 0 bases from V and 2 bases from J, with 5 bases between. The CDR3 loop spans 15 amino acids. Noted treatment: oral pan-JAK inhibitor, 5-10 mg twice daily. This specimen was CD4+ T cells sorted from blood, taken at week 4, from a patient treated with tofacitinib. This sequence originates from a human donor with alopecia areata. The chain combines TRBV4-2 with TRBJ2-6; no firm D call. CDR3 DNA sequence: TGTGCCAGCAGCCAAGACTTTCCTGGGGCCAACGTCCTGACTTTC. Translating gives CASSQDFPGANVLTF.